This T cell receptor (beta chain) was recovered during a study of breast tumors, draining lymph nodes, adjacent tissues. Overall study findings and caveats: Compared with lymph nodes, tumors were less diverse; compared with nontumor tissue, more.

About this clonotype: The antigen remains unidentified. Mismatch with germline at one junction end may stem from a read error.

This CDR3 has 15 amino acids. CDR1 is DFQATT, CDR2 SNEGSKA, per germline (reference sequence). Samples came from axillary lymph nodes draining the breast cancer. A single record per CDR3 protein comes from TCRdb applying MiXCR to the multiplex PCR reads. Altogether about 100,000 distinct CDR3 sequences are present, around 21% being singletons, with the ten largest covering less than 1.5%. The clonotype was recovered from a female donor with breast cancer. Some clones in this sample may be carry-over from other donors' samples. Sequencing input: axillary lymph node tissue. This rearrangement joins TRBV20-1 to TRBJ2-7; 8 positions match TRBD1. For the CDR3, the DNA is TGCAGTGCTAGCGGGATCACAGGGGGTTCCTACGGGCAGTACTTC. The encoded protein is CSASGITGGSYGQYF.